These T cell receptor beta chains were read from a single sample in a study of response to subunit inactivated influenza vaccine. TCRdb analysed the RT-PCR reads with MiXCR anew, one entry per CDR3 protein. This sample has 400,000 to 550,000 distinct CDR3 sequences, with about 25% found just once. Sequencing used CD4+ T cells sorted from PBMCs, obtained more than 4 days after vaccination. These receptor sequences come from a man in his fifties or sixties who received an inactivated influenza vaccine. The CDR3 runs from the conserved cysteine through the conserved F or W. A D gene is named only where the DNA matches it firmly. Size is stated for part of the rows, as once, few or many counts, or as a class when the clone is expanded.

j_call,v_call,clone_size,d_call,cdr3_aa,cdr3_nt
TRBJ2-5,TRBV5-1,NA,TRBD2,CASSPPGTSGRPLQETQYF,TGCGCCAGCAGCCCCCCTGGTACTAGCGGGAGGCCCTTACAAGAGACCCAGTACTTC
TRBJ2-3,TRBV10-2,NA,NA,CASRSAQGTTTDTQYF,TGCGCCAGCAGGAGCGCGCAGGGGACTACCACAGATACGCAGTATTTT
TRBJ2-7,TRBV6-4,NA,NA,CASSELGLREQYF,TGTGCCAGCAGTGAATTAGGGTTGCGCGAGCAGTACTTC
TRBJ1-2,TRBV6-2/TRBV6-3,NA,NA,CASSYGPSNYGYTF,TGTGCCAGCAGTTACGGGCCTTCCAACTATGGCTACACCTTC
TRBJ2-2,TRBV20-1,few,NA,CSASPGNTGELFF,TGCAGTGCCAGCCCCGGGAACACCGGGGAGCTGTTTTTT
TRBJ2-7,TRBV28,NA,NA,CASGRRYEQYF,TGTGCCAGCGGCAGGAGGTACGAGCAGTACTTC
TRBJ2-3,TRBV20-1,NA,TRBD1,CSARNYRDRLTDTQYF,TGCAGTGCTAGGAATTACCGGGACAGACTCACAGATACGCAGTATTTT
TRBJ2-3,TRBV3-1,NA,TRBD1,CASSQGGTDRGTDTQYF,TGTGCCAGCAGCCAAGGAGGGACGGACAGGGGCACAGATACGCAGTATTTT
TRBJ2-3,TRBV12-3/TRBV12-4,few,TRBD2,CASRPAGGPDTQYF,TGTGCCAGCAGGCCGGCGGGGGGCCCAGATACGCAGTATTTT
TRBJ2-2,TRBV7-9,few,NA,CASSLGLALNTGELFF,TGTGCCAGCAGCTTAGGCCTAGCCTTGAACACCGGGGAGCTGTTTTTT
TRBJ2-5,TRBV5-1,NA,TRBD1,CASSPGTAKETQYF,TGCGCCAGCAGCCCCGGGACAGCGAAAGAGACCCAGTACTTC
TRBJ2-3,TRBV6-5,NA,NA,CASSYFGVTDTQYF,TGTGCCAGCAGTTACTTTGGGGTCACAGATACGCAGTATTTT
TRBJ2-7,TRBV28,few,NA,CASRYLQNEQYF,TGTGCCAGCCGTTACCTACAGAACGAGCAGTACTTC
TRBJ1-1,TRBV12-3/TRBV12-4,NA,NA,CASSFTPGQAFF,TGTGCCAGCAGTTTTACACCGGGACAAGCTTTCTTT
TRBJ1-5,TRBV15,few,NA,CATSRQLGNQPQHF,TGTGCCACCAGCAGACAGTTGGGCAATCAGCCCCAGCATTTT
TRBJ1-6,TRBV3-1,NA,NA,CASSQFLGRTNSPLHF,TGTGCCAGCAGCCAATTTCTGGGTCGAACTAATTCACCCCTCCACTTT
TRBJ2-5,TRBV28,few,TRBD2,CASSFQGLAGGQETQYF,TGTGCCAGCAGTTTTCAAGGACTAGCGGGGGGGCAAGAGACCCAGTACTTC
TRBJ1-6,TRBV7-2,NA,TRBD1,CASSYSGQLNSPLHF,TGTGCCAGCAGCTACTCGGGACAGCTTAATTCACCCCTCCACTTT
TRBJ2-1,TRBV24-1,NA,NA,CATSDYNEQFF,TGTGCCACCAGCGACTACAATGAGCAGTTCTTC
TRBJ2-5,TRBV6-1,NA,NA,CASIIFGLQTQYF,TGTGCCAGCATAATTTTCGGGCTTCAGACCCAGTACTTC
TRBJ2-7,TRBV10-3,NA,TRBD2,CAISEVSGKYEQYF,TGTGCCATCAGTGAAGTTAGCGGGAAATACGAGCAGTACTTC
TRBJ2-7,TRBV3-1,few,TRBD2,CASSHLGLAGGEQYF,TGTGCCAGCAGCCACTTAGGACTAGCGGGAGGCGAGCAGTACTTC
TRBJ2-1,TRBV7-9,few,TRBD2,CASSLATGTSGRLVF,TGTGCCAGCAGCTTAGCTACAGGGACTAGCGGGAGATTGGTCTTC
TRBJ2-5,TRBV11-2,NA,TRBD1,CASSLAAGGRETQYF,TGTGCCAGCAGCTTAGCCGCAGGGGGCAGGGAGACCCAGTACTTC
TRBJ2-3,TRBV29-1,NA,NA,CSVGGGAGTQYF,TGCAGCGTTGGGGGCGGCGCCGGTACGCAGTATTTT
TRBJ2-1,TRBV7-2,NA,TRBD2,CASSLGSGGGHNEQFF,TGTGCCAGCAGCTTAGGAAGCGGGGGGGGCCACAATGAGCAGTTCTTC
TRBJ2-2,TRBV6-2/TRBV6-3,NA,NA,CASSGGRTGELFF,TGTGCCAGCAGTGGGGGCCGGACCGGGGAGCTGTTTTTT
TRBJ2-7,TRBV14,NA,TRBD2,CASSLGLALSYEQYF,TGTGCCAGCAGCCTCGGACTAGCGCTGTCCTACGAGCAGTACTTC
TRBJ2-7,TRBV20-1,NA,TRBD2,CSRQASGGGEQYF,TGCAGTAGACAAGCTAGCGGGGGAGGGGAGCAGTACTTC
TRBJ2-1,TRBV3-1,few,NA,CASSELPGKDEQFF,TGTGCCAGCAGCGAATTACCGGGGAAGGATGAGCAGTTCTTC
TRBJ2-3,TRBV7-9,few,NA,CASSPSVLSTDTQYF,TGTGCCAGCAGTCCCTCGGTCCTTAGCACAGATACGCAGTATTTT
TRBJ1-6,TRBV5-1,NA,TRBD1,CASSSRTGGDSPLHF,TGCGCCAGCAGCTCGAGGACAGGGGGCGATTCACCCCTCCACTTT
TRBJ2-2,TRBV24-1,few,NA,CATSDYRDDGELFF,TGTGCCACCAGTGATTACAGGGACGACGGGGAGCTGTTTTTT
TRBJ2-1,TRBV5-1,many,TRBD1,CASSSRDRGEQFF,TGCGCCAGCAGCTCCCGGGACAGGGGTGAGCAGTTCTTC
TRBJ2-1,TRBV3-1,once,NA,CASSQDRRQQFF,TGTGCCAGCAGCCAAGATCGGAGGCAGCAGTTCTTC
TRBJ2-7,TRBV10-3,NA,TRBD1,CATGPGQYEQYF,TGTGCCACCGGCCCGGGACAGTACGAGCAGTACTTC
TRBJ1-2,TRBV7-2,NA,NA,CASSLEQGRGGYTF,TGTGCCAGCAGCTTAGAACAGGGACGGGGAGGCTACACCTTC
TRBJ1-6,TRBV5-6,many,NA,CASSPRAAVLDSPLHF,TGTGCCAGCAGCCCCCGGGCCGCGGTTTTGGATTCACCCCTCCACTTT
TRBJ2-7,TRBV7-9,few,NA,CASSVDRGLYEQYF,TGTGCCAGCAGCGTGGATCGTGGGCTCTACGAGCAGTACTTC
TRBJ1-6,TRBV6-2/TRBV6-3,many,TRBD1,CASRQGANSPLHF,TGTGCCAGCAGACAGGGGGCTAATTCACCCCTCCACTTT
TRBJ2-3,TRBV10-3,few,TRBD2,CASQKGGLAGTDTQYF,TGTGCCAGCCAAAAAGGGGGACTAGCGGGCACAGATACGCAGTATTTT
TRBJ1-5,TRBV12-3/TRBV12-4,few,TRBD1,CASSLGTGRRQPQHF,TGTGCCAGCAGTTTAGGGACAGGGAGGAGGCAGCCCCAGCATTTT
TRBJ1-4,TRBV5-1,NA,NA,CASSETGNEKLFF,TGCGCCAGCAGCGAGACGGGAAATGAAAAACTGTTTTTT
TRBJ2-7,TRBV6-5,NA,NA,CASSYDRVRVSYEQYF,TGTGCCAGCAGTTACGACCGGGTCAGGGTCTCCTACGAGCAGTACTTC
TRBJ2-1,TRBV7-9,few,TRBD1,CASSQPGQINNEQFF,TGTGCCAGCAGCCAACCGGGACAGATAAACAATGAGCAGTTCTTC
TRBJ2-7,TRBV5-1,few,NA,CASSLAGPPTYEQYF,TGCGCCAGCAGCTTGGCCGGCCCCCCTACCTACGAGCAGTACTTC
TRBJ2-2,TRBV24-1,NA,NA,CATSPMHTGELFF,TGTGCCACCAGCCCAATGCACACCGGGGAGCTGTTTTTT
TRBJ2-5,TRBV29-1,NA,NA,CSVRGDRRVGTQYF,TGCAGCGTTCGGGGGGACAGGAGGGTTGGGACCCAGTACTTC
TRBJ1-5,TRBV12-3/TRBV12-4,NA,TRBD1,CASSLRVGDRGLGEFNQPQHF,TGTGCCAGCAGTTTAAGGGTCGGGGACAGGGGTTTGGGGGAATTCAATCAGCCCCAGCATTTT
TRBJ2-5,TRBV20-1,many,NA,CSASFAISTQYF,TGCAGTGCTAGTTTTGCGATATCGACCCAGTACTTC
TRBJ2-5,TRBV12-3/TRBV12-4,NA,TRBD1,CASSRDRGNGETQYF,TGTGCCAGCAGTCGAGACAGGGGAAACGGGGAGACCCAGTACTTC
TRBJ1-2,TRBV20-1,many,TRBD1,CSASGQGISYGYTF,TGCAGTGCAAGTGGACAGGGGATCAGCTATGGCTACACCTTC
TRBJ1-2,TRBV28,NA,NA,CASSLEGANYGYTF,TGTGCCAGCAGTTTAGAGGGGGCTAACTATGGCTACACCTTC